This is a list of T cell receptor beta chains from one sample in a study of shared clonotypes between healthy human individuals. Repertoires were generated with immunoSEQ multiplex PCR, while TCRdb's copy carries only in-frame clones and drops some. The top ten clones hold under 1.5% of a sample with some 2 million clones, just under 95% of them seen once. Sequencing was done on a sample of naive CD8+ T cells sorted from blood. These receptors originate from a man in his late teens or twenties in good health. Each CDR3 is given with its conserved first and last residue. A D gene is named only where the DNA matches it firmly. A row's size may be missing; if present it is once, few, many or a size class.

TRBD2	TRBJ2-3	TRBV30	-	TGTGCCTCAACTAGCGGTGCTACCTCCGGCACAGATACGCAGTATTTT	CASTSGATSGTDTQYF
-	TRBJ2-7	TRBV5-1	-	TGCGCCAGCAGCTTGGGGCCGGGCCTCAGGTCCTACGAGCAGTACTTC	CASSLGPGLRSYEQYF
-	TRBJ2-7	TRBV13	-	TGTGCCAGCAGCCCCACCCCGGACGGCTCCTACGAGCAGTACTTC	CASSPTPDGSYEQYF
TRBD2	TRBJ2-3	TRBV6-1	-	TGTGCCAGCAGTGAAATAATTGGATTTGCGGGAGTAGATACGCAGTATTTT	CASSEIIGFAGVDTQYF
TRBD2	TRBJ2-7	TRBV5-1	-	TGCGCCAGCAGCTCCCGGGACTACCAAATCTACGAGCAGTACTTC	CASSSRDYQIYEQYF
-	TRBJ2-7	TRBV5-4	-	TGTGCCAGCAGCTTTGGGAGCTACGAGCAGTACTTC	CASSFGSYEQYF
-	TRBJ2-7	TRBV7-9	-	TGTGCCAGCAGCTTAGTCGGGGGACCCCTCGAGCAGTACTTC	CASSLVGGPLEQYF
-	TRBJ1-4	TRBV11-2	-	TGTGCCAGCAGCTTAGTTAGGGGAAATGAAAAACTGTTTTTT	CASSLVRGNEKLFF
-	TRBJ2-7	TRBV5-6	-	TGTGCCAGCCAATCGGGCTACGAGCAGTACTTC	CASQSGYEQYF
TRBD2	TRBJ2-1	TRBV27	-	TGTGCCAGCGGACCTCTAGCGGAACTGGTCTTC	CASGPLAELVF
TRBD2	TRBJ2-1	TRBV5-1	-	TGCGCCAGCAGCGCCCCCCTAGCGGGAGTTTCCGATGAGCAGTTCTTC	CASSAPLAGVSDEQFF
TRBD1	TRBJ2-3	TRBV27	once	TGTGCCAGCAGTCCTACAGGGGGTCGCACAGATACGCAGTATTTT	CASSPTGGRTDTQYF
-	TRBJ2-7	TRBV5-1	-	TGCGCCAGCAGCTTGGAAGGGATCTACGAGCAGTACTTC	CASSLEGIYEQYF